A single sample is the source of the 3 T cell receptor beta chains below, sequenced in a study of blood T cell repertoires in COVID-19. The data were produced by immunoSEQ multiplex PCR, yet TCRdb's version contains in-frame clones alone and is incomplete. The sample holds hundreds of thousands of clones, roughly 90% seen once. The specimen was PBMCs or T cells enriched from blood (not recorded which). The receptors originated from a woman aged 18-30 years who had been exposed to COVID-19.

This clone was counted a few times. The chain links TRBV15 to TRBJ1-2; D not certain. V was cut by 6 bases and J by 0 bases, with 8 bases left in between. The V gene's germline CDR1 is LNHNV and CDR2 YYDKDF (reference sequence). CDR3 size: 13 residues. The CDR3 DNA reads TGTGCCACCAGGCCGATAGCTAACTATGGCTACACCTTC. Residues: CATRPIANYGYTF. Based on the CDR3 plus reference TRBV15 and TRBJ1-2, the full variable domain is DAMVIQNPRYQVTQFGKPVTLSCSQTLNHNVMYWYQQKSSQAPKLLFHYYDKDFNNEADTPDNFQSRRPNTSFCFLDIRSPGLGDTAMYLCATRPIANYGYTFGSGTRLTVV.

The chain couples TRBV5-1 to TRBJ2-5; TRBD1 matches 12 bases. From germline, CDR1 is SGHRS and CDR2 YFSETQ. The CDR3 length is 16 residues. After removal of 4 bases from V and 5 bases from J, the junction contained 9 bases not matched to a gene. The CDR3 DNA reads as TGCGCCAGCAGCGCATCCGGGACAGGGGGCACGGAGACCCAGTACTTC. Protein product: CASSASGTGGTETQYF.

The rearrangement joins TRBV2 to TRBJ1-6; D is unresolved. Trimming took 4 bases from V and 9 from J, leaving 10 bases between them. CDR3 length: 13 amino acids. Germline-derived CDR1 and CDR2 are SNHLY and FYNNEI. The CDR3 DNA is TGTGCCAGCAGTGGAGACACGTTTTCACCCCTCCACTTT. As protein: CASSGDTFSPLHF.